A single sample is the source of the 28 T cell receptor beta chains below, sequenced in a study of T-cell reconstitution after alpha-beta-depleted transplantation in children. Unique molecular identifiers featured in how the TCRbeta library was prepared. From the PCR reads, TCRdb called clonotypes with MiXCR, one entry per CDR3 protein. The sample includes about 420,000 distinct CDR3 sequences, roughly a tenth seen only once; the top ten take roughly 5.1%. Specimen: PBMCs from the stem cell graft donor, collected from the stem cell graft. Source of these receptors: a human donor who donated a stem cell graft to a child with acute myeloid leukemia.

This chain uses TRBV5-1 with TRBJ2-7, with D perhaps TRBD1 (6 bases). This CDR3 spans 15 amino acids. Germline V gene sequence: CDR1 SGHRS, CDR2 YFSETQ. The V and J ends lost 1 base and 0 bases respectively, with 11 bases between them. DNA of the CDR3: TGCGCCAGCAGCTTGCGGACAGAGAGCTCCTACGAGCAGTACTTC. Its protein is CASSLRTESSYEQYF. Supplemented by reference TRBV5-1 and TRBJ2-7, the full variable domain reads KAGVTQTPRYLIKTRGQQVTLSCSPISGHRSVSWYQQTPGQGLQFLFEYFSETQRNKGNFPGRFSGRQFSNSRSEMNVSTLELGDSALYLCASSLRTESSYEQYFGPGTRLTVT.

This clonotype was observed a handful of times. The chain employs TRBV5-1 and TRBJ2-7; TRBD1 might be the D (5 bases). The V gene lost 0 bases and the J gene lost 6 bases, with 10 bases spanning the gap. CDR3 length: 13 residues. CDR1 SGHRS and CDR2 YFSETQ come from the germline V gene. CDR3 amino acids: CASSLGQIGEQYF. CDR3 DNA sequence: TGCGCCAGCAGCTTGGGACAGATAGGCGAGCAGTACTTC. The full variable domain, in which reference TRBV5-1 and TRBJ2-7 provide the parts outside the CDR3, is KAGVTQTPRYLIKTRGQQVTLSCSPISGHRSVSWYQQTPGQGLQFLFEYFSETQRNKGNFPGRFSGRQFSNSRSEMNVSTLELGDSALYLCASSLGQIGEQYFGPGTRLTVT.

V usage is TRBV7-2 and J usage is TRBJ2-5, with 9 bases fitting TRBD1. CDR1 and CDR2 from the germline V gene are SGHTA and FQGNSA. The CDR3 totals 15 residues. The J segment lost 5 bases and the V segment lost 1 base, leaving 5 bases of the junction unmatched. The CDR3 loop reads CASSLDRGRMETQYF. CDR3 sequence (DNA): TGTGCCAGCAGCTTAGACAGGGGGCGCATGGAGACCCAGTACTTC. Supplemented by reference TRBV7-2 and TRBJ2-5, the full variable domain reads GAGVSQSPSNKVTEKGKDVELRCDPISGHTALYWYRQSLGQGLEFLIYFQGNSAPDKSGLPSDRFSAERTGGSVSTLTIQRTQQEDSAVYLCASSLDRGRMETQYFGPGTRLLVL.

V is TRBV7-2 and J is TRBJ1-5; TRBD1 matches at 7 bases. J gave up 4 bases and V 5 bases, and 8 bases lay outside the gene matches. The length of the CDR3 is 15 residues. CDR1 is SGHTA and CDR2 is FQGNSA in the germline V gene. Here the CDR3 reads CASSIYGTENQPQHF. CDR3 bases: TGTGCCAGCAGCATTTACGGGACAGAAAATCAGCCCCAGCATTTT.

This rearrangement joins TRBV30 to TRBJ2-1, with D possibly matching TRBD2 (6 bases). This CDR3 spans 11 amino acids. Germline lookup yields CDR1 GTSNPN and CDR2 SVGIG (reference sequence). The V and J ends lost 2 bases and 9 bases respectively, with 8 bases between them. The CDR3 spells CAWSSGGEQFF. CDR3 DNA: TGTGCCTGGAGTTCCGGGGGTGAGCAGTTCTTC.

This clonotype came up many times. The chain is built from TRBV20-1 and TRBJ1-1; 7 bases match TRBD1. V shed 5 bases and J 4 bases; nucleotides not matched to a gene: 10. Germline lookup yields CDR1 DFQATT and CDR2 SNEGSKA (reference sequence). The CDR3 loop spans 14 amino acids. The CDR3 sequence: CSAPDRRRGTEAFF. CDR3 nucleotides: TGCAGTGCTCCGGACAGGCGACGGGGCACTGAAGCTTTCTTT.

The chain has TRBV12-3 or TRBV12-4 and TRBJ2-5; the D is unclear. The CDR3 has 16 amino acids. The V and J ends lost 1 base and 5 bases respectively, with 17 bases between them. This CDR3 reads CASSLVARLGAETQYF. CDR3 DNA: TGTGCCAGCAGTTTAGTGGCGCGTCTGGGCGCGGAGACCCAGTACTTC.

A few counts support this clonotype. CDR3 sequence reads: CASSPRTVINTEAFF. The CDR3 DNA follows: TGTGCCAGCAGCCCTCGGACGGTAATAAACACTGAAGCTTTCTTT. The gene calls are TRBV13 and TRBJ1-1; D is unclear. Germline V gene lookup returns CDR1 PRHDT and CDR2 FYEKMQ (reference sequence). This CDR3 spans 15 amino acids. V was clipped by 5 bases and J by 2 bases, with 15 bases between them.

The gene calls are TRBV6-1 and TRBJ2-7, with D possibly being TRBD1 or TRBD2 (6 bases each). This CDR3 has 13 residues. The germline V gene encodes CDR1 MNHNS and CDR2 SASEGT. Trimming shortened V by 6 bases and J by 7 bases, and 16 bases separated the two germline ends. CDR3 nucleotides: TGTGCCAGCAGAGGGGGACTCATTGGTGAGCAGTACTTC. It specifies CASRGGLIGEQYF.

This clonotype appeared a few times. V is TRBV5-4 and J is TRBJ1-4; a possible D gene is TRBD1 (5 bases). The V and J ends lost 3 bases and 0 bases respectively, with 12 bases between them. Per germline, CDR1 SGHNT and CDR2 YYREEE (reference sequence). The CDR3 has 16 amino acids. CDR3 protein: CASSSGGLPTNEKLFF. CDR3 bases: TGTGCCAGCAGCTCCGGGGGACTCCCAACTAATGAAAAACTGTTTTTT.

The rearrangement uses TRBV20-1 and TRBJ2-2; D uncertain. V shed 3 bases and J shed 4 bases, with 6 bases lying between them. Germline CDR1 DFQATT, CDR2 SNEGSKA (reference sequence). CDR3 length equals 12 residues. The CDR3 region is CSASRSTGELFF. DNA of the CDR3: TGCAGTGCTAGCAGAAGCACCGGGGAGCTGTTTTTT.

This clonotype was observed at least ten times. The chain uses TRBV6-5 and TRBJ2-1; 8 positions match TRBD2. The CDR3 extends over 14 amino acids. J gave up 3 bases and V 2 bases, and 0 bases lay outside the gene matches. Germline CDR1 MNHEY, CDR2 SVGAGI. The CDR3 spells CASSYTSGYNEQFF. The CDR3 coding sequence is TGTGCCAGCAGTTACACTAGCGGCTACAATGAGCAGTTCTTC.

The rearrangement links TRBV5-1 to TRBJ2-4; TRBD1 agrees at 7 bases. CDR1 is SGHRS and CDR2 is YFSETQ in the germline V gene. V lost 3 bases to trimming and J lost 9 bases; unmatched junction nucleotides: 9. The CDR3 covers 14 residues. CDR3 residues: CASSSTTGQGIQYF. CDR3 in DNA: TGCGCCAGCAGCTCCACGACAGGGCAGGGCATTCAGTACTTC.

In this sample, this clonotype turned up a few times. V usage is TRBV20-1 and J usage is TRBJ1-2; TRBD1 is a possible D gene (5 bases). V gave up 6 bases and J gave up 4 bases, with 18 bases separating them. This CDR3 comprises 14 residues. The germline CDR1 and CDR2 sequences are DFQATT and SNEGSKA (reference sequence). The CDR3 DNA follows: TGCAGTGCGAGCTGGACACAAGACGCCTATGGCTACACCTTC. The encoded protein is CSASWTQDAYGYTF.

This clonotype turned up a few times. The V and J genes are TRBV5-1 and TRBJ2-3; D remains unclear. The CDR3 contains 13 residues. The V and J ends lost 0 bases and 6 bases respectively, with 8 bases between them. Per the germline V gene, CDR1 is SGHRS and CDR2 is YFSETQ. The CDR3 DNA follows: TGCGCCAGCAGCTTGGCCGAGAGGGATACGCAGTATTTT. Its protein product is CASSLAERDTQYF.

The sample holds a few counts of this clonotype. The junction and the germline gene differ at one end; a read error may be behind it. The DNA for the CDR3 is TGCAGTGCTGGAGAGGTGACAGGGAATAATTCACCCCTCCACTTT. Amino acid sequence: CSAGEVTGNNSPLHF. The rearrangement links TRBV20-1 to TRBJ1-6; 7 nucleotides line up with TRBD1. The CDR3 has 15 residues. CDR1 is DFQATT, CDR2 SNEGSKA, per germline (reference sequence).

This clonotype was seen many times. The chain carries TRBV20-1 and TRBJ2-7, with TRBD2 matching 10 bases. Losses at the gene ends were 5 bases for V and 0 bases for J; bases not matched to a gene: 10. The CDR3 length is 16 residues. The germline CDR1 and CDR2 sequences are DFQATT and SNEGSKA (reference sequence). The chain's CDR3 is CSAERAGGHRSYEQYF. The CDR3, as DNA: TGCAGTGCTGAGCGAGCGGGAGGGCATCGCTCCTACGAGCAGTACTTC.

There are many counts of this clonotype. The chain has TRBV10-3 and TRBJ2-1; 10 bases agree with TRBD2. The CDR3 runs 15 residues. The trim removed 5 bases at V and 2 bases at J, leaving 3 bases unmatched. Per germline, CDR1 ENHRY and CDR2 SYGVKD. The chain's CDR3 is CAISNLAGAYNEQFF. The CDR3 DNA is TGTGCCATCAGTAACCTAGCGGGGGCCTACAATGAGCAGTTCTTC.

The genes are TRBV20-1 and TRBJ2-7; 7 bases agree with TRBD1. From germline, CDR1 is DFQATT and CDR2 SNEGSKA (reference sequence). Germline trimming cut 7 bases from V and 1 base from J; bases unmatched to any gene: 7. The CDR3 has 13 amino acids. The CDR3 loop is CSVDREVSYEQYF. For the CDR3, the DNA is TGCAGTGTCGACAGGGAAGTGTCCTACGAGCAGTACTTC.

This clonotype was recorded at least ten times. This chain links TRBV29-1 with TRBJ1-1; unclear D gene. CDR1 SQVTM and CDR2 ANQGSEA come from the germline V gene. The V end was cut by 8 bases, the J end by 2 bases, with 15 bases between. CDR3 length equals 13 residues. The CDR3 loop reads CSSGYGLNTEAFF. The CDR3 DNA reads TGCAGCTCCGGATACGGTCTTAACACTGAAGCTTTCTTT.

V usage is TRBV20-1 and J usage is TRBJ2-5; TRBD2 matches at 7 bases. The V gene end was trimmed by 6 bases and the J gene end by 2 bases; junction bases not matched to a gene: 6. Germline V gene sequence: CDR1 DFQATT, CDR2 SNEGSKA (reference sequence). The CDR3 totals 13 residues. The CDR3 protein is CSARFGGQETQYF. DNA of the CDR3: TGCAGTGCCCGATTCGGGGGGCAAGAGACCCAGTACTTC.

This clonotype came up a few times. The chain recombines TRBV10-3 with TRBJ1-1; D remains unclear. Trimming cost V 4 bases and J 12 bases, with 18 bases left between them. The CDR3 covers 13 residues. In germline, CDR1 is ENHRY, CDR2 SYGVKD. Written as DNA, the CDR3 is TGTGCCATCAGTGCGCGAGATTCCCAGGTTACTTTCTTT. Amino acid sequence: CAISARDSQVTFF.

The sample holds a few counts of this clonotype. This chain links TRBV7-8 with TRBJ2-3; 8 bases line up with TRBD2. CDR1 is SGHVS, CDR2 FQNEAQ, per germline. The CDR3 runs to 16 residues. Trimming cost V 3 bases and J 2 bases; bases outside gene matches: 7. The CDR3 DNA follows: TGTGCCAGCAGCTTGAGCGGGAGATCGGTCACAGATACGCAGTATTTT. Translation: CASSLSGRSVTDTQYF.

V and J are TRBV25-1 and TRBJ2-3; perhaps TRBD2 as D (6 bases). The V gene's germline CDR1 is MGHDK and CDR2 SYGVNS. Trimming took off 8 bases at V and 0 bases at J, with 12 bases between the two ends. The CDR3 has 14 residues. CDR3 DNA: TGTGCCAGCCAAATGGAGGGCAGCACAGATACGCAGTATTTT. It encodes CASQMEGSTDTQYF.

This clonotype was observed at least ten times. V gene TRBV7-8 combines with J gene TRBJ2-6, with D tentatively TRBD1 (6 bases). Trimming left V 5 bases short and J 0 bases short, with 17 bases between. Germline V gene data show CDR1 as SGHVS and CDR2 as FQNEAQ. The CDR3 consists of 18 residues. For the CDR3, the DNA is TGTGCCAGCAGCCCCCAACAGGGAAGTACCTCTGGGGCCAACGTCCTGACTTTC. Its translation is CASSPQQGSTSGANVLTF.

This clonotype was detected a few times. The chain carries TRBV7-2 and TRBJ2-1; 9 bases are shared with TRBD2. The CDR3 is made up of 17 amino acids. Germline assignment: CDR1 SGHTA and CDR2 FQGNSA. V shed 5 bases and J 1 base; nucleotides not matched to a gene: 9. CDR3 loop: CASSTPVAGVSYNEQFF. Here the CDR3 DNA reads TGTGCCAGCAGCACACCGGTAGCGGGAGTATCCTACAATGAGCAGTTCTTC.

This clonotype has ten or more counts. The gene calls are TRBV5-1 and TRBJ2-1; 8 bases line up with TRBD1. The CDR3 consists of 13 residues. The V gene's germline CDR1 is SGHRS and CDR2 YFSETQ. The trim removed 4 bases at V and 7 bases at J, leaving 4 bases unmatched. The CDR3 sequence is CASSPQGDNEQFF. The CDR3 nucleotides read TGCGCCAGCAGCCCACAGGGGGATAATGAGCAGTTCTTC.

The V gene is TRBV25-1, the J gene TRBJ2-5; 9 bases are shared with TRBD2. The CDR3 has 18 residues. Germline trimming cut 1 base from V and 5 bases from J; bases unmatched to any gene: 14. Germline CDR1 is MGHDK and CDR2 is SYGVNS. CDR3 in amino acids: CASSEFGRLRTSVETQYF. The DNA of the CDR3 is TGTGCCAGCAGTGAATTCGGGCGCCTCCGGACTAGCGTGGAGACCCAGTACTTC.